This TCR beta chain was captured in a study of response to subunit inactivated influenza vaccine. The CDR3 consists of 13 residues. In germline, CDR1 is SGHVS, CDR2 FNYEAQ. The V segment lost 5 bases and the J segment 3 bases; nucleotides outside the gene matches: 4. Ten or more counts support this clonotype. Its antigen is currently unknown. TCRdb re-derived calls from the RT-PCR reads in MiXCR, one entry per CDR3 protein. This table has about 160,000 distinct CDR3 sequences, roughly 10% appearing once. Whole-study results and caveats: Authors suggested each seasonal influenza vaccination recruits few new T cells.

The chain recombines TRBV7-6 with TRBJ2-7, with TRBD2 matching 7 bases. The sequence was obtained from a man aged 45 to 75 who received an inactivated influenza vaccine. Sequencing was performed on CD8+ T cells sorted from PBMCs, taken around 2 years after vaccination. In DNA form, the CDR3 reads TGTGCCAGCAGCCCCCGGGAGGACTACGAGCAGTACTTC. Translation gives CASSPREDYEQYF.